The sequence of this T cell receptor (beta chain) was determined in a study of blood T cell repertoires in COVID-19. Background on the study: PBMCs, B-cell-depleted T cells, or T cells were the source of the cDNA or gDNA that made up the material.

The table came from immunoSEQ multiplex PCR; TCRdb's copy has only in-frame clones and leaves some out. The table records 200,000 to 250,000 clones, around 80% of them present only once. Germline V gene sequence: CDR1 LGHDT, CDR2 YNNKEL (reference sequence). This CDR3 contains 14 residues. Trimming removed 1 base at V and 1 base at J, with 5 bases between. The rearrangement uses TRBV3-1 (or the pseudogene TRBV3-2) and TRBJ1-3; D is unclear. The material sequenced was peripheral blood. This clonotype was obtained from a woman between 18 and 29 years old with acute or convalescent COVID-19. The CDR3 DNA sequence: TGTGCCAGCAGCCAAGCCTCTTCTGGAAACACCATATATTTT. It yields the protein CASSQASSGNTIYF.